This is a list of T cell receptor beta chains from one sample in a study of cytotoxic CD8 clonotypes in ibrutinib-treated CLL. The table came from immunoSEQ multiplex PCR; TCRdb's copy has only in-frame clones and leaves some out. The data show approximately 50,000 clones, roughly 54% seen once. Sequenced here: PBMCs, sampled at disease progression, from a patient treated with ibrutinib. These receptors were obtained from a human donor with chronic lymphocytic leukemia. The conserved cysteine and the conserved F or W are not part of the CDR3 here. The order of the fields is J gene, V gene, CDR3 protein.

TRBJ2-7,TRBV10-3,AIKAAGGSYEQY
TRBJ1-5,TRBV6-7,ADSEYSENQPQH
TRBJ1-6,TRBV7-8,ASSLGVRAYSPLH
TRBJ2-5,TRBV29-1,SVEGQEETQY
TRBJ2-7,TRBV19,ASREHRDGWEQY
TRBJ2-5,TRBV30,AWNPGGARIRYQETQY
TRBJ2-7,TRBV15,ATSLPRDRAEQY
TRBJ2-7,TRBV11-1,ASSQPGQRSYEQY
TRBJ2-7,TRBV27,ASTKLAGGQLVHEQY
TRBJ1-1,TRBV7-9,ASSLSGALNTEAF
TRBJ1-2,TRBV6-4,ASSRDREVGYGYT
TRBJ2-7,TRBV6-5,ASRLQGTHEQY